These 10 T cell receptor beta chains were sequenced from one sample in a study of T-cell reconstitution after alpha-beta-depleted transplantation in children. Preparing the TCRbeta library involved the use of unique molecular identifiers. TCRdb passed the PCR reads through MiXCR, listing each CDR3 protein once. The table has 640,000 or so distinct CDR3 sequences, 16% seen once. This sample comprised PBMCs from the stem cell graft donor, obtained from the stem cell graft. The receptors come from a human donor who donated a stem cell graft to a child with acute myeloid leukemia.

This clonotype showed up just a few times. This chain joins TRBV29-1 and TRBJ1-4, with D unresolved. This CDR3 has 11 residues. V was cut by 3 bases and J by 6 bases, with 5 bases left in between. From germline, CDR1 is SQVTM and CDR2 ANQGSEA. DNA of the CDR3: TGCAGCGTTGATTCCGATGAAAAACTGTTTTTT. Translating it yields CSVDSDEKLFF.

This clonotype was recorded at least ten times. The chain links TRBV29-1 to TRBJ2-5; 7 bases are a match to TRBD2. With 0 bases clipped from V and 3 bases from J, the junction kept 7 bases outside the gene matches. The CDR3 is 15 residues long. CDR1 is SQVTM, CDR2 ANQGSEA, per germline. The CDR3 loop is CSVEDSGQAEETQYF. CDR3 DNA: TGCAGCGTTGAAGATAGCGGGCAGGCAGAAGAGACCCAGTACTTC.

The table lists this clonotype with many counts. The chain couples TRBV20-1 to TRBJ2-3, with TRBD2 identical over 10 bases. Germline lookup yields CDR1 DFQATT and CDR2 SNEGSKA (reference sequence). V dropped 5 bases and J dropped 4; count of bases not matched to a gene: 21. CDR3 length: 19 residues. CDR3 sequence reads: CSAPRWTSGSHWGPDTQYF. CDR3 DNA sequence: TGCAGTGCTCCCCGATGGACTAGCGGCAGTCATTGGGGCCCAGATACGCAGTATTTT.

The chain is built from TRBV12-3 or TRBV12-4 and TRBJ2-5; D uncertain. The length of the CDR3 is 12 residues. The germline V and J ends were trimmed by 2 bases and 3 bases, with 4 bases remaining between them. This CDR3 reads CASSLTEETQYF. The DNA of the CDR3 is TGTGCCAGCAGTTTAACTGAAGAGACCCAGTACTTC.

The chain combines TRBV10-3 with TRBJ2-3, with TRBD1 matching 9 bases. The CDR3 contains 17 residues. V was clipped by 0 bases and J by 1 base; unmatched bases: 5. Germline V CDR1 and CDR2: ENHRY, SYGVKD. The DNA of the CDR3 is TGTGCCATCAGTGAGTCCACAGGGGGCTTGGGCACAGATACGCAGTATTTT. This translates into CAISESTGGLGTDTQYF.

J is TRBJ2-1 and V is TRBV6-2 or TRBV6-3; 7 bases are a match to TRBD2. Germline V CDR1 and CDR2: MNHEY, SVGEGT. Trimming at V came to 2 bases and at J to 0 bases, leaving 4 bases not matched to a gene. This CDR3 contains 16 residues. CDR3 loop: CASSYISGHSYNEQFF. Written as DNA, the CDR3 is TGTGCCAGCAGTTACATTAGCGGGCACTCCTACAATGAGCAGTTCTTC.

The chain is built from TRBV30 and TRBJ2-1; TRBD2 matches at 8 bases. The V gene's germline CDR1 is GTSNPN and CDR2 SVGIG (reference sequence). Trimming removed 1 base from V and 9 bases from J; junction bases left unmatched: 8. This CDR3 comprises 14 residues. CDR3 DNA: TGTGCCTGGAGTGCGAGGGTTCGGGGGGGTGAGCAGTTCTTC. It specifies CAWSARVRGGEQFF.

This clonotype was observed at least ten times. This chain links TRBV6-2 or TRBV6-3 with TRBJ2-7; D perhaps matches TRBD1 (5 bases). This CDR3 region has 12 residues. CDR1 is MNHEY and CDR2 is SVGEGT in the germline V gene. Trimming removed 7 bases from V and 4 bases from J, with 11 bases in between. CDR3 sequence: CASKLTGYEQYV. The CDR3, as DNA: TGTGCCAGCAAGCTAACAGGTTACGAGCAGTACGTC.

This clonotype was found a few times. The V gene is TRBV12-3 or TRBV12-4, the J gene TRBJ2-5; D unclear. The CDR3 is made up of 13 amino acids. Between the trimmed V and J ends, which lost 3 bases and 5 bases, there was a span of 10 bases. The CDR3 here is CASSFAGSETQYF. CDR3 sequence (DNA): TGTGCCAGCAGTTTCGCAGGCTCGGAGACCCAGTACTTC.

In its sample, this clonotype was seen many times. The chain links TRBV10-3 to TRBJ2-1; 11 nucleotides align to TRBD1. Germline lookup yields CDR1 ENHRY and CDR2 SYGVKD. V dropped 2 bases and J dropped 6; count of bases not matched to a gene: 3. The CDR3 loop spans 15 amino acids. CDR3: CAISEPGTGGNEQFF. In nucleotides, the CDR3 is TGTGCCATCAGTGAGCCCGGGACAGGGGGCAATGAGCAGTTCTTC.